The present T cell receptor beta chain was sequenced within a study of T cell changes during pregnancy in multiple sclerosis. The table came from immunoSEQ multiplex PCR; TCRdb's copy has only in-frame clones and leaves some out. The data contain approximately 65,000 clones, about 96% of them singletons. The sample holds one count of this clone. Deletions cut 0 bases from V and 4 bases from J, with 16 bases between. Germline CDR1 reads SGHDT; CDR2 reads YYEEEE. This CDR3 has 16 amino acids. The input for sequencing was CD8+ T cells from peripheral blood mononuclear cells, taken after pregnancy. The source of this sequence is a female donor with multiple sclerosis, enrolled in a pregnancy study. V is TRBV5-6 and J is TRBJ2-5, with D possibly TRBD1 on 6 matching bases. DNA of the CDR3: TGTGCCAGCAGCTTGGGGGCGGTTGACAGGATAGAGACCCAGTACTTC. This sequence encodes CASSLGAVDRIETQYF.